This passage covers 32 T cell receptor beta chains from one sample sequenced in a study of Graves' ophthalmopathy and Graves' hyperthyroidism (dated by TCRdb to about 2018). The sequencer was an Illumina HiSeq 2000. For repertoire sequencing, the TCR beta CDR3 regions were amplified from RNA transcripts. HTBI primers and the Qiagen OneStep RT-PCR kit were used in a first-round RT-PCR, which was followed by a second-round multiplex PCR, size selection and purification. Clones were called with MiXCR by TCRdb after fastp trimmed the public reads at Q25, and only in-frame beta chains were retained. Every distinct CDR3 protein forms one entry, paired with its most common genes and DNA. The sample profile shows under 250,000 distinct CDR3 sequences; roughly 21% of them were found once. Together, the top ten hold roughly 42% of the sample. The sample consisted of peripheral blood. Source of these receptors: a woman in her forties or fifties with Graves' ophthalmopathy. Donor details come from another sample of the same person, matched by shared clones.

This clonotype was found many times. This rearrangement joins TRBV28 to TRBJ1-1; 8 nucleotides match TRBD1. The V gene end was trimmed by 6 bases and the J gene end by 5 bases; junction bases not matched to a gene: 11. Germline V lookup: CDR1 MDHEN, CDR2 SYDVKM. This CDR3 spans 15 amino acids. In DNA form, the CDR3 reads TGTGCCAGCAGCTCCCGGACAGGGTTTTTTACTGAAGCTTTCTTT. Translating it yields CASSSRTGFFTEAFF.

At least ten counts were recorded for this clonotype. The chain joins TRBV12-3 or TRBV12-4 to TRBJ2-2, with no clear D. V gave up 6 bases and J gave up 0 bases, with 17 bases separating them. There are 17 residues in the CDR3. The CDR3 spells CASSYRALIANTGELFF. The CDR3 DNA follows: TGTGCCAGCAGCTACCGGGCTCTTATCGCGAACACCGGGGAGCTGTTTTTT.

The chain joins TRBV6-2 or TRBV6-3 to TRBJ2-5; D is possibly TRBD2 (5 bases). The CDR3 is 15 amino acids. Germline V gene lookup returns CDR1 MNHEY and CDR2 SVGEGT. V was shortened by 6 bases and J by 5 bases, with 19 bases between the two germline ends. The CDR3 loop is CASSQRTWRWETQYF. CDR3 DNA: TGTGCCAGCAGCCAACGGACGTGGAGGTGGGAGACCCAGTACTTC.

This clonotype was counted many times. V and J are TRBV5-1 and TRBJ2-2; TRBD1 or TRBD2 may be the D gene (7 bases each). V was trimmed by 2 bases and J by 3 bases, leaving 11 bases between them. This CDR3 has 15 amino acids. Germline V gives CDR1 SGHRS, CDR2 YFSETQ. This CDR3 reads CASSFSGGDTGELFF. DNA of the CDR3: TGCGCCAGCAGCTTCTCAGGGGGGGACACCGGGGAGCTGTTTTTT.

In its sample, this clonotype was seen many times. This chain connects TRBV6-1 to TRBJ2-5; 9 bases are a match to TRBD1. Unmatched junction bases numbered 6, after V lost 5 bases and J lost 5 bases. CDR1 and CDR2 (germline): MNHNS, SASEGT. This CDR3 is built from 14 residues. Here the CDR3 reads CASSQPGTGETQYF. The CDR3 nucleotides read TGTGCCAGCAGTCAACCCGGGACAGGGGAGACCCAGTACTTC.

CDR3: CATSEFLTEIQETQYF. The CDR3 coding sequence is TGTGCCACCAGTGAGTTCCTTACAGAGATCCAAGAGACCCAGTACTTC. V is TRBV24-1 and J is TRBJ2-5; unclear D gene. Germline V gene lookup returns CDR1 KGHDR and CDR2 SFDVKD. The CDR3 is 16 amino acids. V lost 4 bases and J 1 base, leaving 15 bases between the germline ends.

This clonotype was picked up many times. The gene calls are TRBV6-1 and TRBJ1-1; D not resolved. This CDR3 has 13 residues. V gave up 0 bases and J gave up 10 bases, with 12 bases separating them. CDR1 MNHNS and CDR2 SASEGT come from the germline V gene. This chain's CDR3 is CASSEAFGGGAFF. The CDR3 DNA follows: TGTGCCAGCAGTGAAGCCTTCGGTGGTGGAGCTTTCTTT.

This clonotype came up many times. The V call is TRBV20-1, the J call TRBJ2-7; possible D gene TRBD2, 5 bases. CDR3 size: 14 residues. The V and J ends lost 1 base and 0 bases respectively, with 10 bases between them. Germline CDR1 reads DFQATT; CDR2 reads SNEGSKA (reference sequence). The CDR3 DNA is TGCAGTGCTAGAGTTTCGGGATACTCCTACGAGCAGTACTTC. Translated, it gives CSARVSGYSYEQYF.

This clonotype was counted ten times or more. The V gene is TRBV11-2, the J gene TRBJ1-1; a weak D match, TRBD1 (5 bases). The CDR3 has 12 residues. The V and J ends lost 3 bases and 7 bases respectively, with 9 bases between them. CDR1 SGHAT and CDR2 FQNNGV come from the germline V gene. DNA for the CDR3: TGTGCCAGCAGCTTGGGGGTGGGTGAAGCTTTCTTT. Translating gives CASSLGVGEAFF.

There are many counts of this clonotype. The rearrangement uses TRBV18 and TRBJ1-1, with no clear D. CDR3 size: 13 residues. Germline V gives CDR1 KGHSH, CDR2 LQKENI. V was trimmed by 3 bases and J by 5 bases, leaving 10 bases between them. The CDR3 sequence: CASSPGMGTEAFF. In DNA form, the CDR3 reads TGTGCCAGCTCACCGGGTATGGGAACTGAAGCTTTCTTT.

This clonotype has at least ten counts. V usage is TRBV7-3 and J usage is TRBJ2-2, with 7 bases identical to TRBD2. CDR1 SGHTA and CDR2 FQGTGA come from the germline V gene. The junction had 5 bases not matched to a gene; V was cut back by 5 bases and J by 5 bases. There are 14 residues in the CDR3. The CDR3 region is CASSAGTTTGELFF. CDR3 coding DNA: TGTGCCAGCAGCGCCGGGACTACGACCGGGGAGCTGTTTTTT.

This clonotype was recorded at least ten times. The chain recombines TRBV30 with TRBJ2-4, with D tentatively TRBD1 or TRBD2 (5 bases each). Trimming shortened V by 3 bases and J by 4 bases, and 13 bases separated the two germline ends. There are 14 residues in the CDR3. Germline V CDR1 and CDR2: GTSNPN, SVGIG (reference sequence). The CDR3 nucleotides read TGTGCCTGGAGGGCCTCGGGACGGAAAAACATTCAGTACTTC. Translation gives CAWRASGRKNIQYF.

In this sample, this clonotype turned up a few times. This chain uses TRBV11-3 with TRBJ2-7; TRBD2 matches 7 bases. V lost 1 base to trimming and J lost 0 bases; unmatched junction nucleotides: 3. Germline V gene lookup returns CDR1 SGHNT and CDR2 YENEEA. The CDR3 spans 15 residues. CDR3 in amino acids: CASSLGSGVSYEQYF. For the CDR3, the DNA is TGTGCCAGCAGCTTAGGGAGCGGGGTCTCCTACGAGCAGTACTTC.

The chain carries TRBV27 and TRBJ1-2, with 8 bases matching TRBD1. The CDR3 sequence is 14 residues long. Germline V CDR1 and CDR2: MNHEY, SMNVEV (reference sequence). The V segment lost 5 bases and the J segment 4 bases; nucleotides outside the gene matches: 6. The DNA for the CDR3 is TGTGCCAGCAGTACAGGGGGGGGTCCCTATGGCTACACCTTC. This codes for CASSTGGGPYGYTF.

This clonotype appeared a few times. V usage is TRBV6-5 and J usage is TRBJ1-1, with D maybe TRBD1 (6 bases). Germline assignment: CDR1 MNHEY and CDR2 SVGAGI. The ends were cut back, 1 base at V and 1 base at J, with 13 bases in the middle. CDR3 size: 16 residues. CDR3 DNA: TGTGCCAGCAGTTACTACAACAGGGCTGGGAACACTGAAGCTTTCTTT. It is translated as CASSYYNRAGNTEAFF.

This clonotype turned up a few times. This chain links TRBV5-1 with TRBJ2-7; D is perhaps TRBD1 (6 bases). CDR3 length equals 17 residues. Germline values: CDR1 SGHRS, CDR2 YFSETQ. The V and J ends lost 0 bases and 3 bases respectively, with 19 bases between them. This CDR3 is CASSLAGSQGLSYEQYF. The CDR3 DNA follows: TGCGCCAGCAGCTTGGCCGGCTCACAGGGTTTGAGCTACGAGCAGTACTTC.

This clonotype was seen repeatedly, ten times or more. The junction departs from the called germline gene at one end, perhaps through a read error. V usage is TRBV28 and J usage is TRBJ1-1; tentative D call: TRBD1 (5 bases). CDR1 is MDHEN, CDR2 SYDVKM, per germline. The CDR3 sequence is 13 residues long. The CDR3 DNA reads TGTGCCACCCGGGACGTAGGAGGGACTGAAGCTTCCTTT. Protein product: CATRDVGGTEASF.

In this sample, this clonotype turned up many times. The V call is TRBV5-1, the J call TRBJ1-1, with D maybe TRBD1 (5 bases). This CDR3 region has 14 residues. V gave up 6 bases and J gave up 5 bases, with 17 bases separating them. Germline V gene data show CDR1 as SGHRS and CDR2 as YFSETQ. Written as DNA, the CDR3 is TGCGCCAGCACCCGGGGCTCCTTGGGGACTGAAGCTTTCTTT. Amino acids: CASTRGSLGTEAFF. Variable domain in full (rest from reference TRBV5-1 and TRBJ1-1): KAGVTQTPRYLIKTRGQQVTLSCSPISGHRSVSWYQQTPGQGLQFLFEYFSETQRNKGNFPGRFSGRQFSNSRSEMNVSTLELGDSALYLCASTRGSLGTEAFFGQGTRLTVV.

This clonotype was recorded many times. The CDR3 DNA reads TGTGCCAGCAGTTACGCAGGGGCGGATTCACCCCTCCACTTT. Residues: CASSYAGADSPLHF. This sequence joins TRBV6-5 and TRBJ1-6; tentatively, D is TRBD1 (6 bases). Trimming cost V 2 bases and J 8 bases, with 10 bases left between them. Per germline, CDR1 MNHEY and CDR2 SVGAGI. This CDR3 has 14 residues.

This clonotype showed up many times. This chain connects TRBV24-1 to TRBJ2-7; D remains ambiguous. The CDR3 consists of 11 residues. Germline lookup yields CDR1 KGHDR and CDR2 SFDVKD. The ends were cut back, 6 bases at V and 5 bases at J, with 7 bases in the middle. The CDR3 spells CATSQLDEQYF. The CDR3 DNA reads TGTGCCACCAGTCAACTGGACGAGCAGTACTTC.

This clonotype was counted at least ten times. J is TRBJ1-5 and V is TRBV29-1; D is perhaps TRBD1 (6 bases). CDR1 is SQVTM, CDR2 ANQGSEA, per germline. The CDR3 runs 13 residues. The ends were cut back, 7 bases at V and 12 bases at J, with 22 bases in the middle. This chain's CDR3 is CSAKTQGQFFQHF. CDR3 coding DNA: TGCAGCGCCAAAACCCAAGGACAGTTCTTCCAGCATTTT.

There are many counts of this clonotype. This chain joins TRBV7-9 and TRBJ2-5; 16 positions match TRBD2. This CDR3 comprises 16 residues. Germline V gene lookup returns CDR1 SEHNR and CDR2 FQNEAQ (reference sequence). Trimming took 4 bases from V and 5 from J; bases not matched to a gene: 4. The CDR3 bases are TGTGCCAGCAGCTCCCCGGGACTAGCGGGAGGGGAGACCCAGTACTTC. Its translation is CASSSPGLAGGETQYF.

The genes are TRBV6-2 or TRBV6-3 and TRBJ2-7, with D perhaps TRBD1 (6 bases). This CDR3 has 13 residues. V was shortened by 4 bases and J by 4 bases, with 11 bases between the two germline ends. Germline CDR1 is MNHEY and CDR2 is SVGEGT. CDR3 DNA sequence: TGTGCCAGCAGTTCCGACAGGACGTACGAGCAGTACTTC. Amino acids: CASSSDRTYEQYF.

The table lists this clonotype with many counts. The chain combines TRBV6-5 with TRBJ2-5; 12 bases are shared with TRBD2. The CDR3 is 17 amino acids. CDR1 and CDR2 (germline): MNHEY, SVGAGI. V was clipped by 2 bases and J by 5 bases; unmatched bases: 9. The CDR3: CASSYGPSGRAGETQYF. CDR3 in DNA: TGTGCCAGCAGTTACGGACCTAGCGGGAGGGCAGGGGAGACCCAGTACTTC.

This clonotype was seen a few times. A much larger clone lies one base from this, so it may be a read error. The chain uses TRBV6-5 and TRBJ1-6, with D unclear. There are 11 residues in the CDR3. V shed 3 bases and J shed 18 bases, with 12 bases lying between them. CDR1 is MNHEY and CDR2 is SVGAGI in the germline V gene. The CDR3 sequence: CASSYRRVPHF. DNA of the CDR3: TGTGCCAGCAGTTATCGGAGGGTACCCCACTTT.

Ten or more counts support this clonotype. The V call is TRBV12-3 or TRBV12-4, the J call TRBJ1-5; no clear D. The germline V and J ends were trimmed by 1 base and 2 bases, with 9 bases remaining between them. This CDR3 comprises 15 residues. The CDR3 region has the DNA TGTGCCAGCAGTTTAGGGGCGTCGGGCAATCAGCCCCAGCATTTT. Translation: CASSLGASGNQPQHF.

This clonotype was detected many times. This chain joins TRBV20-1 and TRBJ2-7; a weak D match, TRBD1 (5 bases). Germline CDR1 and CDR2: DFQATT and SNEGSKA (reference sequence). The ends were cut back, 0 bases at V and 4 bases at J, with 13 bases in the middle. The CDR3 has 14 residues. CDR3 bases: TGCAGTGCTAGAGATGAGTTTGGGGCGTACGAGCAGTACTTC. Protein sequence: CSARDEFGAYEQYF.

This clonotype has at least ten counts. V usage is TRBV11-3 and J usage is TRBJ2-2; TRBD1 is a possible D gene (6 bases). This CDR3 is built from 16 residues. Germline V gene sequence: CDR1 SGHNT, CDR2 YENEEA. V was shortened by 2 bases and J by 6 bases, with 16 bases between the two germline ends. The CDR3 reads CASSLKGTTGPGELFF. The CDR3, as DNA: TGTGCCAGCAGCTTAAAAGGGACGACAGGCCCCGGGGAGCTGTTTTTT.

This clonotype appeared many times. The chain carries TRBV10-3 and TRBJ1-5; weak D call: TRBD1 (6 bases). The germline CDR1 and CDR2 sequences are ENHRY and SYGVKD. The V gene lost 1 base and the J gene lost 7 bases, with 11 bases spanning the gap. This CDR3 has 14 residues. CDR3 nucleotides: TGTGCCATCAGTGAGTGGGGGGCTGAACAGCCCCAGCATTTT. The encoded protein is CAISEWGAEQPQHF.

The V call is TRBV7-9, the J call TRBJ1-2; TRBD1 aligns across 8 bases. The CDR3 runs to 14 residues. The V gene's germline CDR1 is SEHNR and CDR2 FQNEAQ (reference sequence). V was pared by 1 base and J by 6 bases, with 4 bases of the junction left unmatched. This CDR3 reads CASSLGQGAHGYTF. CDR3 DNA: TGTGCCAGCAGCTTAGGCCAGGGGGCGCATGGCTACACCTTC.

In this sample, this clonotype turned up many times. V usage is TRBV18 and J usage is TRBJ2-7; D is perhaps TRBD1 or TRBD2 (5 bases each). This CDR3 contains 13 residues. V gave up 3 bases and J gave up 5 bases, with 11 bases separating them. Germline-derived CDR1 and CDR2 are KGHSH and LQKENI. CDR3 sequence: CASSPGVGDEQYF. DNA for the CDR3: TGTGCCAGCTCACCGGGGGTAGGTGACGAGCAGTACTTC.

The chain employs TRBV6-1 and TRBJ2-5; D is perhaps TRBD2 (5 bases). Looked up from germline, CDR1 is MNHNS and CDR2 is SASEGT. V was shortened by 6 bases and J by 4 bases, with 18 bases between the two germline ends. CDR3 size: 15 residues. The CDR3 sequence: CASRSPFEAAETQYF. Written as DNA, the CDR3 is TGTGCCAGCAGATCCCCATTTGAAGCGGCAGAGACCCAGTACTTC.